This T cell receptor (beta chain) stems from a study of blood T cell repertoires in COVID-19. Study summary: The United States, Italy and Spain were the sources of the acute and convalescent COVID-19 samples. T cells, B-cell-depleted T cells, or PBMCs supplied cDNA or gDNA.

Authors' analysis steps: Estimated nucleated cell counts came from reference gene primer amplification. Only in-frame clones appear in the TCRdb table, and some are missing; sequencing was by immunoSEQ multiplex PCR. V and J calls and clone size are given by that table; D and trimming were obtained from the DNA. The table lists fewer than 85,000 clones, around 90% of them singletons. Germline assignment: CDR1 GTSNPN and CDR2 SVGIG (reference sequence). The CDR3 length is 14 residues. The germline V and J ends were trimmed by 4 bases and 10 bases, with 17 bases remaining between them. The source of this sequence is a man aged 50 to 59 with active COVID-19. V is TRBV30 and J is TRBJ1-6; D gene unclear. Sequences were obtained from peripheral blood. The CDR3 region has the DNA TGTGCCTGGACCGAGGGTCAAAGGCGCTCACCCCTCCACTTT. This encodes CAWTEGQRRSPLHF.